The T cell receptor beta chain under discussion was sequenced for a study of cytomegalovirus exposure and HLA in healthy donors (dated by TCRdb to 2016 to 2017). Background on the whole study: An earlier analysis of approximately 600 of the donors reported roughly 300 Gb of sequence data and 117 million unique TCR beta sequences from approximately 180 million T cells. To study patterns of TCR occurrence, a later analysis re-analyzed previously published TCR beta repertoires from 550 to 800 donors and added high-resolution HLA genotyping. An early release covering some 640 HLA-typed donors comprised around 300 gigabases of sequencing data and around 86 million unique TCR sequences. A later genetic analysis took genome-wide SNP genotypes for 398 of the 666 donors and used that subset as a discovery cohort. Roughly five DR-DQ haplotypes were handled as single units for association and clustering, since linkage in the cohort was strong. The number of typed donors differed by locus: roughly 629-630 for A, B, C, DRB1 and DQB1; 522 for DQA1; 606 for DPA1; and 400 to 480 for DPB1. To predict cytomegalovirus infection status, the study combined high-throughput TCR immunosequencing, statistical association of individual TCRs with disease status, and machine learning. Besides the first cohort of roughly 640 subjects, a separate validation cohort made up of some 110 different subjects was used. The study profiled the T cell repertoires of under 700 subjects by immunosequencing and related them to cytomegalovirus serostatus. Every repertoire in the discovery cohort had been generated on one and the same sequencing platform. Among under 450 genotyped donors of the cohort, an average of roughly 240,000 unique TCR beta nucleotide sequences were sequenced per donor, 15% to 20% of them non-productive. Donor age, sex, ethnicity and CMV serostatus were compiled alongside the repertoire data. To decide whether each TCR beta V gene segment behaved as functional or pseudogenic, an earlier analysis of some 580 of the donors relied on high-throughput TCR beta sequencing. In the later analysis, no new phenotypic data were used to find candidate immune exposures; instead, reliance was placed on TCR beta sequences and their occurrence across donors. HLA typing included class I and class II loci at four-digit resolution. The study aimed to test whether cataloging public T cell receptors could reveal signatures of past pathogen exposure. Among the roughly 430 genotyped donors, about 83% belonged to the genetic ancestry cluster associated with self-reported Caucasian donors. On the study overall, not on this receptor specifically: Because counts were too low, 15 to 20 rarely observed V segments, including chromosome 9 orphons, were excluded from the earlier analysis of several hundred of the donors. A group of highly shared sequence variants was considered likely to be a technical artifact of the sequencing pipeline. A few of the identified cytomegalovirus-associated TCR beta chains were confirmed in vitro to be specific for cytomegalovirus antigens. While some public TCRs were present in many individuals, most TCR sequences turned up only very rarely across donors. Assigning TCR associations to individual alleles was difficult when HLA alleles, especially DR and DQ, strongly co-occurred. In both the original and validation cohorts, the classifier was reported to diagnose cytomegalovirus status with high specificity and sensitivity. According to a later genetic analysis, donors in an Asian-associated ancestry cluster had fewer N-insertions in productive TCRs than the approximately 710-donor mean. A later genetic analysis associated a missense DCLRE1C variant with V-gene and J-gene trimming of TCR beta chains, and an independent cohort replicated the association. Some IMGT-functional V segments, including TRBV6-2 and TRBV6-3, could not be told apart with the 87-base-pair reads, so those segments were excluded. Most CMV-associated TCR beta chains appeared to be HLA-restricted in a later analysis, and the HLA associations seemed to be driven largely by CMV exposure. Compared with equally common non-associated chains, HLA-associated TCR beta chains in a later analysis were more clonally expanded and had lower generation probabilities. A further reported finding was that TCR beta sequences accurately predicted the HLA-A and HLA-B alleles for most subjects in the first cohort. A later analysis associated 15,000 or so TCR beta sequences with specific HLA alleles at a false discovery rate of 0.05. According to a later analysis, parvovirus B19, influenza, CMV and Epstein-Barr virus appeared linked to several top co-occurrence clusters. The authors suggested that the approach could potentially be generalized to other disease states and immunological phenotypes. Broadly in line with IMGT annotations, most TCR beta V segments showed up in productive rearrangements about 87% or about 30% of the time in an earlier analysis of approximately 640 of the donors. In a later analysis, TCR association rates were found to vary across HLA loci, with the most associated TCRs seen for DRB1 alleles and the fewest for HLA-C alleles. Because HLA typing was missing for some donors at each locus, association tests included only the typed subset. Only TCR beta chains were sequenced in this cohort, and the absence of alpha or paired-chain data limited detectable features. The only immune exposure information available for the cohort was CMV serostatus. Sequencing depth was assumed to be roughly uniform across donors in the presence/absence analyses, though that assumption may not hold. The study gave a list of over 150 TCR beta chains associated with cytomegalovirus. Linkage disequilibrium might explain the correlated functional status among segregating V segments, but an unknown experimental factor could not be ruled out.

The cohort was made up of about 610 healthy bone marrow donors. At the time of sampling, all cohort members were nominally healthy, though unrecorded immune exposures were likely present. The donor tested CMV seronegative, placing the donor among the 350 to 400 seronegative members of the cohort. A peripheral blood sample was provided by each donor, and peripheral blood mononuclear cells were used for TCR beta sequencing. Genomic DNA was extracted from the blood cell samples with the Qiagen DNeasy Blood Extraction Kit. The protocol used for the library was the immunoSEQ multiplex PCR assay. For the multiplex PCR, a mixture combining 60 forward primers for TCR Vbeta segments and 13 reverse primers for TCR Jbeta segments was used. The CDR3 region of rearranged TCR beta genes was amplified from genomic DNA by a multiplex PCR assay. Amplified TCR beta libraries were sequenced as 87-base-pair reads on the Illumina HiSeq System. As for the authors' bioinformatics: A later analysis counted 75 million to 100 million unique TCR beta chains across the approximately 700 repertoires, and around 9.9 million of these chains were shared by at least two donors. A nearest-neighbor algorithm error-corrected the raw reads and collapsed the reads into unique sequences, merging closely related sequences to remove PCR and sequencing errors. V, D and J gene segments were assigned by aligning CDR3 sequences to IMGT reference sequences. For a sequence to be retained, a match of at least six nucleotides to both a V gene segment and a J gene segment was required. A rearrangement was called productive if the CDR3 had no stop codons and remained in frame with V and J, and every other rearrangement was called non-productive. CDR3 was defined by IMGT convention, running from the second conserved V-encoded cysteine to the conserved J-encoded phenylalanine. Sequences without an unambiguous match to a single V gene segment were excluded from the earlier analysis of 450 to 750 of the donors. An earlier analysis of almost 600 of the donors classified V segments as functional when productive rearrangements were above 56.7% and as segregating when the standard deviation between donors was above 5%. To diagnose cytomegalovirus status from the catalog of TCR beta chain sequences, a statistical classification framework was built. V and J gene assignment, in a later analysis, came from comparing TCR nucleotide sequences with IMGT/GENE-DB human TR gene sequences. A later analysis assigned CDR3 sequences and most-parsimonious VDJ recombination scenarios with the TCRdist pipeline. In a later analysis, each TCR beta chain was defined by its CDR3 amino acid sequence together with its V-gene family, and reads lacking a unique V-gene family were excluded. In a later analysis, 450 to 600 highly shared, low-generation-probability nucleotide sequences were removed to address suspected cross-contamination and a sequencing artifact. A later analysis calculated a clonal expansion index for each public chain from normalized within-repertoire ranks of inferred template counts. In a later analysis, generation probabilities were computed with a VDJ recombination model fitted to out-of-frame rearrangements, and the resulting probabilities were checked against IGoR. Hypergeometric tests were used in a later analysis to score TCR-TCR, TCR-HLA and TCR-CMV co-occurrence, with a repertoire-size bias correction applied to the TCR pairs. False discovery rates were estimated in a later analysis by permuting HLA or CMV assignments 20 times. In a later analysis, co-occurring TCRs were grouped using DBSCAN, with TCRdist sequence similarity added in when clustering inside HLA-allele-positive subsets. Co-occurrence clustering excluded repertoires with fewer than 30,000 or more than 120,000 public chains, plus five with anomalous nucleotide sharing. TCRdb retrieved this table from immuneACCESS and kept in-frame rearrangements only. Not all clones are present; in checked studies, unresolved V genes account for under half, and no reason is known for the remainder. Clone size and V and J calls were adopted from that table, with D and trimming inferred from the DNA. Counted in this sample were 110,000 to 150,000 clones; 70% to 75% of them appeared once. Roughly 1.3% of the sample comes from the top ten.

V ends up 4 bases short and J 5 bases short, with an unmatched junction base count of 9. The germline V gene (reference sequence) gives CDR1 as SEHNR and CDR2 as FQNEAQ. Counted from cysteine to phenylalanine, this CDR3 has 15 amino acids. The sequence is cut down to CDR3 DNA, 45 bases in frame from base 1. Comments on this clone: What antigen it recognizes has not been identified. Per-base qualities were not stored, and no clone one base away is much larger.

The sample taken for sequencing was PBMCs. The chain uses TRBV7-9 and TRBJ2-5; 8 bases in the middle match TRBD2. The TCR sequence derives from a woman aged 35 to 49 in good health and CMV-seronegative. At the DNA level, the sequence is TGTGCCAGCAGCTCCAGAAGAGCGGGGGTTGAGACCCAGTACTTC. Translated, it reads CASSSRRAGVETQYF.